A single sample gave rise to the 18 T cell receptor beta chains below, sequenced in a study of T cells in Graves' hyperthyroidism and ophthalmopathy. What was amplified from RNA transcripts were TCR beta CDR3 regions. Researchers ran a first-round RT-PCR on the TCR CDR3 using the HTBI primer set. TCRdb re-derived calls from the multiplex PCR reads in MiXCR, one entry per CDR3 protein. The sample contains roughly 240,000 distinct CDR3 sequences, over 15% of which appear only once. What was sequenced was blood. The receptors derive from a woman aged 18-29 years with Graves' ophthalmopathy.

The rearrangement uses TRBV5-1 and TRBJ2-1; 12 nucleotides match TRBD1. There are 15 residues in the CDR3. Germline loops: CDR1 SGHRS, CDR2 YFSETQ. The V segment lost 4 bases and the J segment 7 bases; nucleotides outside the gene matches: 6. CDR3 sequence: CASSTGTGGLNEQFF. CDR3 in DNA: TGCGCCAGCAGCACCGGGACAGGGGGCCTAAATGAGCAGTTCTTC. The full variable domain, with the rest looked up from reference TRBV5-1 and TRBJ2-1, is KAGVTQTPRYLIKTRGQQVTLSCSPISGHRSVSWYQQTPGQGLQFLFEYFSETQRNKGNFPGRFSGRQFSNSRSEMNVSTLELGDSALYLCASSTGTGGLNEQFFGPGTRLTVL.

This clonotype appeared many times. The chain joins TRBV2 to TRBJ2-7; tentatively, D is TRBD1 or TRBD2 (6 bases each). CDR1 and CDR2 from the germline V gene are SNHLY and FYNNEI. V lost 8 bases and J lost 2, with 19 bases in between. The CDR3 totals 15 residues. The CDR3 protein is CASYSGGTKTYEQYF. Here the CDR3 DNA reads TGTGCCAGCTACAGTGGGGGGACAAAAACCTACGAGCAGTACTTC.

The J gene is TRBJ2-5, the V gene TRBV29-1, with 11 bases matching TRBD2. Germline CDR1 SQVTM, CDR2 ANQGSEA. V gave up 7 bases and J gave up 7 bases; unmatched junction bases: 11. The length of the CDR3 is 14 residues. CDR3 in DNA: TGCAGCGGGTTGACTAGCGGGGCAAAGGGGACCCAGTACTTC. This sequence encodes CSGLTSGAKGTQYF.

Many counts were recorded for this clonotype. This sequence joins TRBV14 and TRBJ1-1, with no clear D. The CDR3 runs 16 residues. V lost 1 base, J lost 1 base, and 13 bases lay in between. The germline CDR1 and CDR2 sequences are SGHDN and FVKESK. The CDR3 DNA reads TGTGCCAGCAGCCAAGCAAGAATCGGACGGAACACTGAAGCTTTCTTT. Its protein product is CASSQARIGRNTEAFF.

This clonotype was seen at least ten times. This rearrangement joins TRBV12-3 or TRBV12-4 to TRBJ2-5; 9 bases fit TRBD1. CDR3 length: 14 residues. Trimming cost V 4 bases and J 5 bases; bases outside gene matches: 5. CDR3 coding DNA: TGTGCCAGCAGTTGGACAGGGGAGGAGGAGACCCAGTACTTC. Translated: CASSWTGEEETQYF.

This clonotype appeared many times. This chain uses TRBV4-2 with TRBJ2-7; TRBD2 agrees at 11 bases. This CDR3 has 14 amino acids. Germline V gene lookup returns CDR1 LGHNA and CDR2 YNFKEQ. V dropped 4 bases and J dropped 5; count of bases not matched to a gene: 4. The CDR3 sequence is CASSLVAGGDEQYF. The CDR3 nucleotides are TGTGCCAGCAGCCTCGTAGCGGGAGGGGACGAGCAGTACTTC.

In this sample, this clonotype turned up many times. J is TRBJ2-1 and V is TRBV6-2 or TRBV6-3; 10 bases match TRBD1. Per the germline V gene, CDR1 is MNHEY and CDR2 is SVGEGT. V trimming: 6 bases; J trimming: 5 bases; junction bases outside the gene matches: 16. The CDR3 has 18 amino acids. CDR3 bases: TGTGCCAGCAGCAGCCTTTTAAACCGGGACAGGGGCAACAATGAGCAGTTCTTC. Residues: CASSSLLNRDRGNNEQFF.

This sequence joins TRBV18 and TRBJ2-5; 13 bases are a match to TRBD2. Trimming removed 4 bases from V and 1 base from J; junction bases left unmatched: 3. Germline lookup yields CDR1 KGHSH and CDR2 LQKENI. This CDR3 has 16 amino acids. The CDR3 here is CASSQGLAGTQETQYF. The CDR3, as DNA: TGTGCCAGCTCACAGGGACTAGCGGGGACCCAAGAGACCCAGTACTTC.

This clonotype was found many times. The rearrangement uses TRBV30 and TRBJ2-3; TRBD2 agrees at 7 bases. The CDR3 totals 13 residues. Germline CDR1 and CDR2: GTSNPN and SVGIG (reference sequence). V lost 3 bases, J lost 7 bases, and 7 bases stayed unmatched. In nucleotides, the CDR3 is TGTGCCTGGAGGATATCGGGGGGAAATACGCAGTATTTT. It yields the protein CAWRISGGNTQYF.

This clonotype has at least ten counts. The chain uses TRBV20-1 and TRBJ2-1; maybe TRBD2 (5 bases). Germline lookup yields CDR1 DFQATT and CDR2 SNEGSKA (reference sequence). The CDR3 is made up of 15 amino acids. Between the trimmed V and J ends, which lost 7 bases and 4 bases, there was a span of 20 bases. This CDR3 reads CSGTAELSSYNEQFF. For the CDR3, the DNA is TGCAGTGGTACAGCGGAGCTTTCTTCTTACAATGAGCAGTTCTTC.

This clonotype was seen many times. J is TRBJ2-3 and V is TRBV5-1; 8 bases align to TRBD2. The CDR3 runs to 15 residues. Germline V gene sequence: CDR1 SGHRS, CDR2 YFSETQ. V dropped 5 bases and J dropped 0; count of bases not matched to a gene: 5. CDR3 sequence: CASSGLAESTDTQYF. The CDR3 nucleotides are TGCGCCAGCAGTGGACTAGCAGAAAGCACAGATACGCAGTATTTT.

This clonotype showed up many times. The gene calls are TRBV7-9 and TRBJ2-7; D gene ambiguous. The CDR3 runs 17 residues. Trimming shortened V by 2 bases and J by 3 bases, and 20 bases separated the two germline ends. Germline assignment: CDR1 SEHNR and CDR2 FQNEAQ (reference sequence). This chain's CDR3 is CASSLWVLSAESYEQYF. For the CDR3, the DNA is TGTGCCAGCAGCTTATGGGTGCTTTCAGCAGAAAGCTACGAGCAGTACTTC.

This clonotype was observed at least ten times. The chain links TRBV11-2 to TRBJ2-1, with 10 positions matching TRBD1. Losses at the gene ends were 1 base for V and 0 bases for J; bases not matched to a gene: 12. This CDR3 is 20 amino acids long. Germline V lookup: CDR1 SGHAT, CDR2 FQNNGV. DNA of the CDR3: TGTGCCAGCAGCTTAGCTATTGGGGACAGGGGACAGGGCTCCTACAATGAGCAGTTCTTC. Amino acids: CASSLAIGDRGQGSYNEQFF.

This clonotype was seen a handful of times. The CDR3 bases are TGTGCCACCAGCAGAGGACAGGGGGGGACTGAAGCTTTCTTT. Translating gives CATSRGQGGTEAFF. V and J are TRBV15 and TRBJ1-1; the match to TRBD1 covers 9 bases. Germline trimming cut 1 base from V and 5 bases from J; bases unmatched to any gene: 2. Germline V lookup: CDR1 LNHNV, CDR2 YYDKDF (reference sequence). This CDR3 has 14 residues.

In this sample, this clonotype turned up many times. The chain combines TRBV12-3 or TRBV12-4 with TRBJ2-7; no definite D call. V was clipped by 7 bases and J by 6 bases, with 16 bases between them. The CDR3 is 13 amino acids. The CDR3 DNA follows: TGTGCCAGCACCCGAGTTTATGGTTCCGAGCAGTACTTC. Translated, it gives CASTRVYGSEQYF.

This clonotype was counted ten times or more. This chain uses TRBV12-3 or TRBV12-4 with TRBJ1-4; maybe TRBD1 (5 bases). The CDR3 contains 15 residues. Trimming cost V 4 bases and J 2 bases, with 11 bases left between them. CDR3 coding DNA: TGTGCCAGCAGTTGGCTGGGGGGGACTAATGAAAAACTGTTTTTT. The encoded protein is CASSWLGGTNEKLFF.

V usage is TRBV9 and J usage is TRBJ1-3, with TRBD1 as a possible D gene (5 bases). The V gene lost 7 bases and the J gene lost 1 base, with 15 bases spanning the gap. Germline V lookup: CDR1 SGDLS, CDR2 YYNGEE. The CDR3 contains 15 residues. This CDR3 is CASGYSGTSGNTIYF. The CDR3 DNA follows: TGTGCCAGCGGCTATTCCGGGACTTCTGGAAACACCATATATTTT.

There are many counts of this clonotype. The chain couples TRBV3-1 to TRBJ1-1, with D perhaps TRBD1 (6 bases). Germline values: CDR1 LGHDT, CDR2 YNNKEL (reference sequence). Trimming left V 5 bases short and J 1 base short, with 11 bases between. The CDR3 length is 14 residues. For the CDR3, the DNA is TGTGCCAGCAGCTGGGGACAACCGAACACTGAAGCTTTCTTT. It codes for CASSWGQPNTEAFF.